The rows below give T cell receptor beta chains drawn from one sample of a study of tumor-infiltrating lymphocytes in oesophageal squamous cell carcinoma. TCRdb called the PCR reads again in MiXCR, with one record for every CDR3 protein. The data contain about 24,000 distinct CDR3 sequences, around 40% of them singletons. Sequencing used esophageal tumor tissue. The receptors derive from a male donor with esophageal squamous cell carcinoma. CDR3s include the opening cysteine and the closing phenylalanine or tryptophan. A D gene is named only where the DNA matches it firmly. A row's size may be missing; if present it is once, few, many or a size class.

d_call	v_call	clone_size	j_call	cdr3_nt	cdr3_aa
TRBD1	TRBV12-3/TRBV12-4	many	TRBJ2-2	TGTGCCAGCAGCCCCGGACAGGGGACTAACACCGGGGAGCTGTTTTTT	CASSPGQGTNTGELFF
.	TRBV6-1	.	TRBJ2-1	TGTGCCAGCAGTTTTGGGGGGCTCTCCTACGAGCAGTTCTTC	CASSFGGLSYEQFF
TRBD1	TRBV11-3	many	TRBJ2-5	TGTGCCAGCAGCGCGGACAGGGGTGGTGAGACCCAGTACTTC	CASSADRGGETQYF
TRBD2	TRBV20-1	many	TRBJ2-7	TGCAGTGCCACGAGGCCCAGCGGGAGTTACGAGCAGTACTTC	CSATRPSGSYEQYF
.	TRBV7-2	.	TRBJ2-7	TGTGCCAGCAGCCCTACAGGTTTCTACTACGAGCAGTACTTC	CASSPTGFYYEQYF
.	TRBV28	.	TRBJ2-1	TGTGCCAGCAGATATGAACTATGGCAGTTCTTC	CASRYELWQFF
.	TRBV7-9	medium-sized	TRBJ2-2	TGTGCCAGCAGCTTAAGTTTGATCAGGGAGCTGTTTTTT	CASSLSLIRELFF
.	TRBV4-1	.	TRBJ2-2	TGCGCCAGCAGCCAAGACGTAGGGAACACCGGGGAGCTGTTTTTT	CASSQDVGNTGELFF
.	TRBV6-1	medium-sized	TRBJ2-3	TGTGCCAGCATTCAAAGGGGGGGAGTCGGTCTTGCGGATACGCAGTATTTT	CASIQRGGVGLADTQYF
TRBD2	TRBV5-3	.	TRBJ2-3	TGTGCCAGCAGCCGGGGGAGTGGGGGGGGGGTTACAGATACGCAGTATTTT	CASSRGSGGGVTDTQYF
.	TRBV7-8	.	TRBJ2-1	TGTGCCAGCAGCTTATATAACAATGAGCAGTTCTTC	CASSLYNNEQFF
TRBD2	TRBV10-3	many	TRBJ2-5	TGTGCCATCAGCTCAGAGGTGAAGACTAGCGGAATTGCGGAGACCCAGTACTTC	CAISSEVKTSGIAETQYF
TRBD2	TRBV7-6	.	TRBJ2-3	TGTGCCAGCAGCCCGGTTAGCGGGAGGATGTGGGATACGCAGTATTTT	CASSPVSGRMWDTQYF
.	TRBV18	few	TRBJ2-3	TGTGCCAGCTCACCATCCCACGGGACGCCTGGTGGCACAGATACGCAGTATTTT	CASSPSHGTPGGTDTQYF
TRBD1	TRBV4-3	.	TRBJ2-1	TGCGCCAGCAGCCAAGGGACAGGGTACAATGAGCAGTTCTTC	CASSQGTGYNEQFF
.	TRBV7-2	many	TRBJ2-7	TGTGCCAGCAGCTTAACTAGCATTGAGCAGTACTTC	CASSLTSIEQYF
.	TRBV7-9	medium-sized	TRBJ2-6	TGTGCCAGCAGCCGACAGGGACTAGGGCTTGGGGCCAACGTCCTGACTTTC	CASSRQGLGLGANVLTF
TRBD1	TRBV7-9	medium-sized	TRBJ1-2	TGTGCCAGCCAGACAGGGACCGGAGTTAAAGACTATGGCTACACCTTC	CASQTGTGVKDYGYTF
TRBD2	TRBV7-2	.	TRBJ2-7	TGTGCCAGCAGCTTAAACGCTAGCGGGAGTTCCGAGCAGTACTTC	CASSLNASGSSEQYF
.	TRBV10-3	.	TRBJ2-5	TGTGCCATCAGTGAAGCTGGGAGCCAAGAGACCCAGTACTTC	CAISEAGSQETQYF
.	TRBV7-2	once	TRBJ1-2	TGTGCCAGCAGCTTAGCTAAAGAAACCCCTTATGGCTACACCTTC	CASSLAKETPYGYTF
.	TRBV18	many	TRBJ2-5	TGTGCCAGCTCACCCACTAGCTTGGTGCAAGAGACCCAGTACTTC	CASSPTSLVQETQYF
.	TRBV28	.	TRBJ2-7	TGTGCCAGCAGGGTCAACTACGAGCAGTACTTC	CASRVNYEQYF
TRBD1	TRBV5-1	many	TRBJ2-7	TGCGCCAGCAGCTTGTTAGGGACAGTTACCTACGAGCAGTACTTC	CASSLLGTVTYEQYF
.	TRBV11-2	.	TRBJ2-5	TGTGCCAGCAGCTTAGGAATAGGACAAGAGACCCAGTACTTC	CASSLGIGQETQYF
.	TRBV6-5	many	TRBJ2-7	TGTGCCAGCAGTTACGGGGCCGAAGCCTACGAGCAGTACTTC	CASSYGAEAYEQYF
.	TRBV7-8	many	TRBJ1-3	TGTGCCAGCGACCCAGGGCAGGGAGGAGGAAACACCATATATTTT	CASDPGQGGGNTIYF
.	TRBV5-1	.	TRBJ1-1	TGCGCCAGCAGCCGCCCGGGGTCAAACACTGAAGCTTTCTTT	CASSRPGSNTEAFF
.	TRBV6-1	many	TRBJ2-2	TGTGCCAGCAGACCGCTCACCGGGGAGCTGTTTTTT	CASRPLTGELFF
TRBD1	TRBV7-6	.	TRBJ2-3	TGTGCCAGCAGCCCGTCCCGGGACAGGGTAGCCACGCAGTATTTT	CASSPSRDRVATQYF
TRBD1	TRBV7-3	few	TRBJ2-7	TGTGCCAGCAGCGCGGACAGGTTTTCCTACGAGCAGTACTTC	CASSADRFSYEQYF
.	TRBV27	many	TRBJ1-5	TGTGCCAGCAGTTTTGTGGGTAGCAATCAGCCCCAGCATTTT	CASSFVGSNQPQHF
TRBD2	TRBV7-6	few	TRBJ2-3	TGTGCCAGCAGTCCCAGCGGGATCAGCACAGATACGCAGTATTTT	CASSPSGISTDTQYF